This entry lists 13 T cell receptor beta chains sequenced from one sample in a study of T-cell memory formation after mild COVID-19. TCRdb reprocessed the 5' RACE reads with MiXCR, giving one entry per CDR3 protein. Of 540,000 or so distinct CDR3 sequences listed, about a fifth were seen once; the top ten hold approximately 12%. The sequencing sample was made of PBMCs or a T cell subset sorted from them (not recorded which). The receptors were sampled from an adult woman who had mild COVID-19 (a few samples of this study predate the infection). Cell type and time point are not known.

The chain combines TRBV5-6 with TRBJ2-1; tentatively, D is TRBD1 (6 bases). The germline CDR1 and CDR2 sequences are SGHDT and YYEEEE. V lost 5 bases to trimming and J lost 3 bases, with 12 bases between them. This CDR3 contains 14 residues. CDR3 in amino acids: CASSRQGIYNEQFF. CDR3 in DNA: TGTGCCAGCAGTCGGCAGGGGATCTACAATGAGCAGTTCTTC.

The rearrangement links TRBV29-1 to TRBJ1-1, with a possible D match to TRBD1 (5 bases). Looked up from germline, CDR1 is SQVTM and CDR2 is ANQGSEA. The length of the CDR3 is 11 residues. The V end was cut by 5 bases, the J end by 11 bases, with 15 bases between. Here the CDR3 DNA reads TGCAGCGTTTGGGGTGAGGGGCCTGCTTTCTTT. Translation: CSVWGEGPAFF.

CDR3 residues: CASSFLGGRKESPLHF. As DNA, the CDR3 is TGTGCCAGCAGCTTCCTCGGCGGGAGGAAAGAATCACCCCTCCACTTT. This rearrangement joins TRBV5-6 to TRBJ1-6; D remains ambiguous. Trimming shortened V by 2 bases and J by 10 bases, and 19 bases separated the two germline ends. The CDR3 has 16 amino acids. Germline-derived CDR1 and CDR2 are SGHDT and YYEEEE.

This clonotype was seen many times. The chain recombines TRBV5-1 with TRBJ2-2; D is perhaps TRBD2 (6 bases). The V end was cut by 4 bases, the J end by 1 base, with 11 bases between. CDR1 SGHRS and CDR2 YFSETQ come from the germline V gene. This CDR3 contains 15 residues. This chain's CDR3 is CASSRVAVNTGELFF. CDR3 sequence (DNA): TGCGCCAGCAGCCGGGTAGCGGTGAACACCGGGGAGCTGTTTTTT.

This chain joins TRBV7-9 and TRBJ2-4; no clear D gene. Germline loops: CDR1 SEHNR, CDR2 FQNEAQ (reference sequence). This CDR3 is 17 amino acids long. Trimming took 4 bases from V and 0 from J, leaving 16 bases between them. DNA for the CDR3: TGTGCCAGCAGCTCGGACGTAGGAGCCTTAGCCAAAAACATTCAGTACTTC. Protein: CASSSDVGALAKNIQYF.

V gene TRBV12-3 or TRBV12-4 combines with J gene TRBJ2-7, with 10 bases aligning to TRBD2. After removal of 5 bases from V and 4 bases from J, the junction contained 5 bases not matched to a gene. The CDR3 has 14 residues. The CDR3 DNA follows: TGTGCCAGCAGTCCAGCGGGGGGGCTGTACGAGCAGTACTTC. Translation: CASSPAGGLYEQYF.

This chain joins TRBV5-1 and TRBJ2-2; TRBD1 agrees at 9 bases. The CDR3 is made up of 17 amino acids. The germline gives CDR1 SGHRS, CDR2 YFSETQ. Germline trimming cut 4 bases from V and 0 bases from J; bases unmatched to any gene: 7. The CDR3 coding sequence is TGCGCCAGCAGCCCCTACGGGACAGGGTCGAACACCGGGGAGCTGTTTTTT. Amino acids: CASSPYGTGSNTGELFF.

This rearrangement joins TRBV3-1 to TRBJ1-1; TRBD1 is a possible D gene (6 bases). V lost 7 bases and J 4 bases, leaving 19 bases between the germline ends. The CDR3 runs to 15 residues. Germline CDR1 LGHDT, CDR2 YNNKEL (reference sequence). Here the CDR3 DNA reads TGTGCCAGCACCTCCACCGGGGGGCAGGGCACTGAAGCTTTCTTT. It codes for CASTSTGGQGTEAFF.

The CDR3 reads CASSVASGGAEYGYTF. DNA of the CDR3: TGTGCCAGCAGCGTAGCCTCCGGGGGAGCCGAATATGGCTACACCTTC. The V and J genes are TRBV9 and TRBJ1-2, with a possible D match to TRBD1 (5 bases). Germline CDR1 SGDLS, CDR2 YYNGEE. CDR3 length: 16 residues. Trimming left V 0 bases short and J 5 bases short, with 17 bases between. The variable domain in full, completed from reference TRBV9 and TRBJ1-2, reads DSGVTQTPKHLITATGQRVTLRCSPRSGDLSVYWYQQSLDQGLQFLIQYYNGEERAKGNILERFSAQQFPDLHSELNLSSLELGDSALYFCASSVASGGAEYGYTFGSGTRLTVV.

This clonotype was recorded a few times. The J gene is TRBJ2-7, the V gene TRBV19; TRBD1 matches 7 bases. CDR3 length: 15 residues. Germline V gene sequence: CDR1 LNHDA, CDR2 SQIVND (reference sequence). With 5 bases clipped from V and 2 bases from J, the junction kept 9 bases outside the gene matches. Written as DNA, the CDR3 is TGTGCCAGTAGTCCCCGGACAGGAGGTACCTACGAGCAGTACTTC. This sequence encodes CASSPRTGGTYEQYF.

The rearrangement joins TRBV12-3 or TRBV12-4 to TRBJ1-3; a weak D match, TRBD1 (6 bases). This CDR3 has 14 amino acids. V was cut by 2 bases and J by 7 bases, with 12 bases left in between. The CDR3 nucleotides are TGTGCCAGCAGTTTACGGGGCCAGGGGAACACCATATATTTT. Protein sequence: CASSLRGQGNTIYF.

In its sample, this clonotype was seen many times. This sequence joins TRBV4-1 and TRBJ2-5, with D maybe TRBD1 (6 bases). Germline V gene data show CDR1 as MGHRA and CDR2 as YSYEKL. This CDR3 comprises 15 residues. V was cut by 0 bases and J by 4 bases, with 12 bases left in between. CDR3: CASSQDTGPGETQYF. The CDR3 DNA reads TGCGCCAGCAGCCAAGATACAGGGCCGGGAGAGACCCAGTACTTC.

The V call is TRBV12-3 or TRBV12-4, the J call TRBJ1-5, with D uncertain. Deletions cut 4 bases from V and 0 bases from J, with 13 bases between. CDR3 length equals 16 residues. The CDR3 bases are TGTGCCAGCAGTTACACACCGTTCCTTAGCAATCAGCCCCAGCATTTT. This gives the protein CASSYTPFLSNQPQHF.